This T cell receptor (beta chain) was identified during a study of T cells of healthy individuals. MiXCR, applied by TCRdb to the 5' RACE reads, yields one record per CDR3 protein. The table lists some 100,000 distinct CDR3 sequences, around 17% of them singletons, with roughly 6.1% in the top ten. This clonotype appeared a few times. Per germline, CDR1 MGHDK and CDR2 SYGVNS. The ends lost 4 bases at V and 8 bases at J; junction bases unmatched: 9. The CDR3 is 16 residues long. V usage is TRBV25-1 and J usage is TRBJ1-6; 9 positions match TRBD1. This sequence was found in a human donor in good health. The CDR3 sequence: CASSGDRGSLDSPLHF. The CDR3 coding sequence is TGTGCCAGCAGTGGTGACAGGGGGTCGTTGGATTCACCCCTCCACTTT. The variable domain in full, completed from reference TRBV25-1 and TRBJ1-6, reads EADIYQTPRYLVIGTGKKITLECSQTMGHDKMYWYQQDPGMELHLIHYSYGVNSTEKGDLSSESTVSRIRTEHFPLTLESARPSHTSQYLCASSGDRGSLDSPLHFGNGTRLTVT.